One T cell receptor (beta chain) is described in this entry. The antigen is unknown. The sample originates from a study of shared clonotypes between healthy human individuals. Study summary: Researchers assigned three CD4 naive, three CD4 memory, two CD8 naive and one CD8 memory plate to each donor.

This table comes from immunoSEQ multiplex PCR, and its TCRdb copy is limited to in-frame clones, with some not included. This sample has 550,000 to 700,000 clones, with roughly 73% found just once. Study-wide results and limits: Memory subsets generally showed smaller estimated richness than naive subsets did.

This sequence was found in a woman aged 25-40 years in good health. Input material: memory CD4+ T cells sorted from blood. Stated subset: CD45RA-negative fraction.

In nucleotides, the CDR3 is TGTGCCACCCTTTCCGACGGGGGGAGGGCTTTCTTT. Its protein product is CATLSDGGRAFF. The rearrangement joins TRBV27 to TRBJ1-1, with a tentative D call TRBD1 (5 bases). Looked up from germline, CDR1 is MNHEY and CDR2 is SMNVEV (reference sequence). This CDR3 has 12 residues. The ends were cut back, 10 bases at V and 11 bases at J, with 20 bases in the middle.